The rows below give T cell receptor beta chains drawn from one sample of a study of OX40 agonist ivuxolimab in advanced cancers. Profiling relied on immunoSEQ multiplex PCR, and the TCRdb table lists in-frame clones only, not all of them. The sample shows tens of thousands of clones, roughly 90% of them seen only once. This specimen was CD4+ or CD8+ T cells sorted from blood, taken in a trial of the OX40 agonist ivuxolimab. The receptors derive from an adult with an advanced solid tumor such as melanoma, head and neck, liver or kidney cancer. The CDR3 runs from the conserved cysteine through the conserved F or W. The order of the fields is clone size, CDR3 length, J gene, V gene, CDR3 protein. Clone sizes are given selectively: once, few, many, or a class where the clone is expanded.

-,16,TRBJ2-7,TRBV10-2,CASTLPRGGHSYEQYF
-,12,TRBJ2-3,TRBV5-4,CASSLFSDTQYF
-,15,TRBJ1-4,TRBV6-6,CASRRRTGFNEKLFF
-,15,TRBJ1-6,TRBV5-1,CASSLDGTGRAPLHF
-,15,TRBJ2-2,TRBV9,CASSVVSSGTGELFF
-,11,TRBJ1-2,TRBV4-1,CASGTSRGYTF
-,14,TRBJ2-1,TRBV2,CASSLLAGDNEQFF
-,15,TRBJ2-5,TRBV2,CASSEASGEQETQYF
few,17,TRBJ2-2,TRBV7-9,CASSYPGFRGNTGELFF
-,14,TRBJ1-5,TRBV9,CASSVGTGNQPQHF
-,15,TRBJ2-1,TRBV7-7,CASSLVAGAYNEQFF
-,13,TRBJ1-4,TRBV5-1,CASSPNSNEKLFF
-,15,TRBJ2-1,TRBV4-2,CASSQEGAVGGQQFF
-,12,TRBJ2-1,TRBV7-2,CASSLAHWEQFF
-,15,TRBJ2-2,TRBV9,CASSAGTSNTGELFF
-,14,TRBJ1-1,TRBV2,CASRTQGLLGEAFF
-,13,TRBJ1-2,TRBV4-1,CASRLRPGYGYTF
-,14,TRBJ1-2,TRBV5-1,CASSLFRQGDGYTF
few,13,TRBJ1-5,TRBV18,CASSQDRDQPQHF
-,16,TRBJ2-5,TRBV7-9,CACSPGLAGPFETQYF
-,17,TRBJ1-4,TRBV7-8,CASSRRQEGATNEKLFF
-,13,TRBJ1-1,TRBV6-5,CASSYSGITEAFF
-,20,TRBJ2-3,TRBV4-1,CASSQGEGRGSISSTDTQYF
-,14,TRBJ1-5,TRBV28,CAISQGGGNQPQHF
few,15,TRBJ2-7,TRBV7-2,CASSPRKGGPYEQYF
once,16,TRBJ1-4,TRBV4-1,CASSQGRGQGNEKLFF
-,13,TRBJ2-2,TRBV6-1,CASSEANTGELFF
-,18,TRBJ2-2,TRBV4-1,CASSQDRIWTGDTGELFF
-,15,TRBJ2-7,TRBV9,CASSPQFLATYEQYF
-,15,TRBJ2-7,TRBV4-1,CASSHPGQGAGEQYF
few,14,TRBJ1-5,TRBV2,CASGRTGGNQPQHF
once,15,TRBJ2-7,TRBV11-3,CASSSRTRNSYEQYF
once,14,TRBJ2-7,TRBV11-2,CASSLGTGLAEQYF
-,13,TRBJ2-1,TRBV19,CASSNLGGGEQFF
once,16,TRBJ2-3,TRBV5-1,CASSLTGGTSTDTQYF
few,15,TRBJ1-6,TRBV2,CASSDPGGKNSPLHF
-,12,TRBJ2-3,TRBV25-1,CASGSGTDTQYF
-,16,TRBJ1-1,TRBV5-6,CASSLGGSTGNTEAFF
-,17,TRBJ2-5,TRBV12-5,CASGLVRRGEGQETQYF
-,15,TRBJ2-3,TRBV18,CASSRRTGGTDTQYF
-,14,TRBJ2-3,TRBV10-1,CASSEGERTDTQYF
-,17,TRBJ2-1,TRBV4-2,CASSQEPDWSSYNEQFF
-,18,TRBJ2-1,TRBV7-2,CASSLRWAALSSYNEQFF
-,15,TRBJ1-3,TRBV2,CASSEGEISGNTIYF